What follows is one TCR beta chain and its context. The target antigen is unknown. The data originate from a study of vaccination and CD4 T cells after COVID-19. Study at large: Treatment of control cultures consisted of a CEFX pool, an HIV-1 Nef pool, or no peptide.

Treatment defined: roughly 10-day PBMC culture with coronavirus spike peptide pools or control peptides (ViraFEST assay). V gave up 1 base and J gave up 8 bases; unmatched junction bases: 2. Germline CDR1 and CDR2: SGHTA and FQGNSA. This CDR3 spans 13 amino acids. Oncomine TCR Beta short-read sequencing was applied to DNA from cultured CD4+ T cells. TCRdb re-called the PCR reads through MiXCR, storing one row per CDR3 protein. The table shows more than 9,500 distinct CDR3 sequences, with approximately 55% occurring only once. V is TRBV7-2 and J is TRBJ2-1; 7 bases agree with TRBD2. Sample: CD4+ T cells from blood, cultured in vitro. The receptor comes from a human donor who had recovered from COVID-19. The CDR3 is CASSLEAGDEQFF. The CDR3 nucleotides are TGTGCCAGCAGCTTAGAGGCGGGGGATGAGCAGTTCTTC.